The 2 T cell receptor beta chains presented below share a single source sample, sequenced in a study of graft-versus-host responses after intestinal transplantation. The antigens of these receptors remain unknown. This table comes from immunoSEQ multiplex PCR, and its TCRdb copy is limited to in-frame clones, with some not included. The repertoire holds roughly 120,000 clones, 90% seen once, with approximately 0.18% in the top ten. The sample in question was unstimulated CD4+ T cells sorted from spleen or lymph node cells, obtained before intestinal transplant. The receptors stem from a human donor who received an intestinal transplant.

This clone showed up just once. This chain links TRBV5-4 with TRBJ2-1; D is perhaps TRBD2 (5 bases). Trimming took off 3 bases at V and 10 bases at J, with 11 bases between the two ends. Germline-derived CDR1 and CDR2 are SGHNT and YYREEE (reference sequence). CDR3 size: 12 residues. CDR3 region: CASSSVASEQFF. CDR3 DNA sequence: TGTGCCAGCAGCTCCGTAGCGAGCGAGCAGTTCTTC.

The chain has TRBV6-5 and TRBJ2-2, with D unclear. Germline values: CDR1 MNHEY, CDR2 SVGAGI. Trimming shortened V by 0 bases and J by 2 bases, and 7 bases separated the two germline ends. The CDR3 is 15 residues long. The CDR3 protein is CASSYSPTNTGELFF. The CDR3 bases are TGTGCCAGCAGTTACTCACCTACTAACACCGGGGAGCTGTTTTTT.